This record looks at one TCR beta chain sequence and its context. What it binds is not known. V lost 8 bases and J lost 4, with 15 bases in between. The CDR3 is 13 residues long. This sample is drawn from a study of T cell clones after liver transplantation. Overall study findings and caveats: Circulating graft-donor-reactive CD4 TCRbeta sequences fell significantly post-transplant in 5 of 8 subjects.

This table comes from immunoSEQ multiplex PCR, and its TCRdb copy is limited to in-frame clones, with some not included. The data show 70,000 to 95,000 clones, over 65% seen once. Thawed unstimulated PBMCs were FACS-sorted by CD3, CD4 and CD8 into two populations. The J gene is TRBJ2-7, the V gene TRBV23-1; TRBD1 or TRBD2 may be the D gene (5 bases each). TRBV23-1 is known as an ORF, though its function is uncertain. The specimen comprised CD4+ T cells from blood, sampled at the 22-month timepoint. This clonotype was sampled from a human patient who received a liver transplant. The T cells may partly be graft donor cells. CDR3 sequence (DNA): TGCGCCAGCCTCCGGGACCCGAGGTACGAGCAGTACTTC. Residues: CASLRDPRYEQYF.